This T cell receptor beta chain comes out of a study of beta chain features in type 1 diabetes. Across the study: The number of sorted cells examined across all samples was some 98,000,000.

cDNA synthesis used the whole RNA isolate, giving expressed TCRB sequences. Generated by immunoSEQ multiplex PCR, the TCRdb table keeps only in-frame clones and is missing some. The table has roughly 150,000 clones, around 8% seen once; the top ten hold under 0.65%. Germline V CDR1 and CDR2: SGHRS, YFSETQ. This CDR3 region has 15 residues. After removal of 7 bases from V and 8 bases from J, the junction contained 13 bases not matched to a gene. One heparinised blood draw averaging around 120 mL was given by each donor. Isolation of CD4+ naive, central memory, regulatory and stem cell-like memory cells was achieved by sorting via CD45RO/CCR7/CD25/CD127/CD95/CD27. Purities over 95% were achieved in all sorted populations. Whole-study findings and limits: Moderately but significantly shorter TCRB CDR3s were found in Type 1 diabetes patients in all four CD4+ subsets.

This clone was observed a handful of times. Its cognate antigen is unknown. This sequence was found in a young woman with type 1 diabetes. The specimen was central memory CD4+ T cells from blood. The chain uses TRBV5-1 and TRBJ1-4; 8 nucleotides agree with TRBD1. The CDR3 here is CASPSSGTGGEKLFF. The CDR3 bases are TGCGCCAGCCCCTCGTCCGGGACAGGAGGCGAAAAACTGTTTTTT.